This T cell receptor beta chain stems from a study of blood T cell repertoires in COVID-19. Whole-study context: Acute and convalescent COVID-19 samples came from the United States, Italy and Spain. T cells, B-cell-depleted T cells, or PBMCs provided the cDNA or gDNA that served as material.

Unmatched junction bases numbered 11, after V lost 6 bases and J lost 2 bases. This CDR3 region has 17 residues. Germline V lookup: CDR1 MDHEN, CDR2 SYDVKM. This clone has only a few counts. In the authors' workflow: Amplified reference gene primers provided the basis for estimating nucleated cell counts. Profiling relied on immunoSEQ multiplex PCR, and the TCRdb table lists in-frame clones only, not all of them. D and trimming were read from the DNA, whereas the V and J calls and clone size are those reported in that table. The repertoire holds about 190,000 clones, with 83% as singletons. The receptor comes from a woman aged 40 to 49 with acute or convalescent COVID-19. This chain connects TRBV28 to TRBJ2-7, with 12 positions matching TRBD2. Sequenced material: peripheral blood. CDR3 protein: CASSPPGLAGQTYEQYF. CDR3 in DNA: TGTGCCAGCAGCCCCCCCGGACTAGCGGGACAAACCTACGAGCAGTACTTC.